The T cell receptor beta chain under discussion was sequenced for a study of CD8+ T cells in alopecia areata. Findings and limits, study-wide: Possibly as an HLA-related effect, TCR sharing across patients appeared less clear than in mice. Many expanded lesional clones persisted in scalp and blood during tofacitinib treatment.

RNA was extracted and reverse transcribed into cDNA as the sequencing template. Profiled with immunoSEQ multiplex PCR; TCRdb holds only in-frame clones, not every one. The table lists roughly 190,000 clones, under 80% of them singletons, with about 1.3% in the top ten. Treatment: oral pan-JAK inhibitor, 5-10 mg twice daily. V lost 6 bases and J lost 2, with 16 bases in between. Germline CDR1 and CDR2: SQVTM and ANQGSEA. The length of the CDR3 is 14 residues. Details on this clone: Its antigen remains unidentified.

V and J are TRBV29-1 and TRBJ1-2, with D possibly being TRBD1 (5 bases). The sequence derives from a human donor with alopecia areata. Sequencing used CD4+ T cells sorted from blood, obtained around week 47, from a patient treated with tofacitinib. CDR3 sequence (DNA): TGCAGCGTATGGAAAAAGGACACCAACTATGGCTACACCTTC. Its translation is CSVWKKDTNYGYTF.